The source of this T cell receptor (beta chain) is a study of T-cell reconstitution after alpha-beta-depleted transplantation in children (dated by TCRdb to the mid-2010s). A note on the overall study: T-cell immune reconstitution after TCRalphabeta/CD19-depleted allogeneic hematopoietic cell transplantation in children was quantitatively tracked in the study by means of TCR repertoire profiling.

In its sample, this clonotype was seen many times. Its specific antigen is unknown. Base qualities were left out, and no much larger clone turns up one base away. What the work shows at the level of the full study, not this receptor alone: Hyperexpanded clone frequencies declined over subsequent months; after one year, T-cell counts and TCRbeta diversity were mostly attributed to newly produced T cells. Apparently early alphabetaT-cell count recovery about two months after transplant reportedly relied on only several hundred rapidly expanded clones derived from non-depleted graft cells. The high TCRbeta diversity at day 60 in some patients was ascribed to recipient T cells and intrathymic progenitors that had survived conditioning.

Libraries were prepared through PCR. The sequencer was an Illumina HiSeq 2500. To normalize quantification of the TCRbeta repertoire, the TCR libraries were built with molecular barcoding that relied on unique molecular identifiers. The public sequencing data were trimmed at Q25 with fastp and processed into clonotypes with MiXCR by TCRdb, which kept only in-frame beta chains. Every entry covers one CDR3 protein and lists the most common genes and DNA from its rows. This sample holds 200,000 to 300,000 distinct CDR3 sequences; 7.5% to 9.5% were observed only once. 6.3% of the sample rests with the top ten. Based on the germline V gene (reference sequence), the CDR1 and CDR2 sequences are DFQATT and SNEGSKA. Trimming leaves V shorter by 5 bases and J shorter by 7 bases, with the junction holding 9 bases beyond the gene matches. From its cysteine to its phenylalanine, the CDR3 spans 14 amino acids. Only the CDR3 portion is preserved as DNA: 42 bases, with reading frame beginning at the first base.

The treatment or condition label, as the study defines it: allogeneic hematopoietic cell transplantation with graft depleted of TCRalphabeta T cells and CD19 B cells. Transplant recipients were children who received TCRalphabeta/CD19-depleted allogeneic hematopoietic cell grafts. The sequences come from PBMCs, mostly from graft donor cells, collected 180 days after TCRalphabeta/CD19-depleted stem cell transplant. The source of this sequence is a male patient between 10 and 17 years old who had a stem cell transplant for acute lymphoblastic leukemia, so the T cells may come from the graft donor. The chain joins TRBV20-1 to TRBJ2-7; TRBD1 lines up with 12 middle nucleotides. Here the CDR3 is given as CSASLRDRGLEQYF. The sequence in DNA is TGCAGTGCTTCGCTCCGGGACAGGGGGCTTGAGCAGTACTTC.